The T cell receptor beta chain described here comes from a study of cytomegalovirus exposure and HLA in healthy donors. This clone was counted only a few times. Its cognate antigen is unknown. Overall study findings and caveats: The listing of roughly 160 TCR beta chains classed them as cytomegalovirus-associated.

13 Jbeta primers and 60 Vbeta primers were used for the PCR. The method was immunoSEQ multiplex PCR; TCRdb's version includes in-frame clones alone and lacks a portion of them. The sample holds roughly 160,000 clones, 75% to 80% seen once. This clonotype originated in a man aged 50 to 59 in good health and CMV-seropositive. The sequencing input was PBMCs.

The CDR3 loop is CASSSSNWDTQETQYF. The CDR3 region has the DNA TGTGCCAGCAGTTCCAGCAACTGGGACACACAAGAGACCCAGTACTTC. J is TRBJ2-5 and V is TRBV28; a weak D match, TRBD1 (6 bases). Trimming removed 4 bases at V and 2 bases at J, with 17 bases between. Germline values: CDR1 MDHEN, CDR2 SYDVKM. There are 16 residues in the CDR3. The variable domain in full, with the rest retrieved from reference TRBV28 and TRBJ2-5, is DVKVTQSSRYLVKRTGEKVFLECVQDMDHENMFWYRQDPGLGLRLIYFSYDVKMKEKGDIPEGYSVSREKKERFSLILESASTNQTSMYLCASSSSNWDTQETQYFGPGTRLLVL.